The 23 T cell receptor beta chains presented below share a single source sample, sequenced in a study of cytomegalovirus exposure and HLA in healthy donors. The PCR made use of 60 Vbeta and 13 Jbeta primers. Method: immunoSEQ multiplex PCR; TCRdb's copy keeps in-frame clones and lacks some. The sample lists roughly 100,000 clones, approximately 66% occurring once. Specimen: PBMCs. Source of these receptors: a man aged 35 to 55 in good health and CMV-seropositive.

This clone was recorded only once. CDR3 sequence reads: CASSPPDRERSVLTF. Here the CDR3 DNA reads TGCGCCAGCAGCCCCCCGGACAGGGAACGGAGCGTCCTGACTTTC. V is TRBV4-1 and J is TRBJ2-6; 8 bases line up with TRBD1. The J segment lost 12 bases and the V segment lost 4 bases, leaving 11 bases of the junction unmatched. The germline CDR1 and CDR2 sequences are MGHRA and YSYEKL. The CDR3 is 15 amino acids.

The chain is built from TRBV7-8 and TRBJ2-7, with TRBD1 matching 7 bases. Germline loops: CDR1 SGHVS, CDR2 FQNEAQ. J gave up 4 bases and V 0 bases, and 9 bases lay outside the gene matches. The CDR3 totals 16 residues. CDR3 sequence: CASSLAVGQRFYEQYV. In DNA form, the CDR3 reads TGTGCCAGCAGCTTAGCCGTGGGACAGAGATTTTACGAGCAGTACGTC.

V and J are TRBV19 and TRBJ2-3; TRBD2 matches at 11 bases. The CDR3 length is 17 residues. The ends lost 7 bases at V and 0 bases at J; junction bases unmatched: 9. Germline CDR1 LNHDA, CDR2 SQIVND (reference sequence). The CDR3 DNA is TGTGCCAGTACCGATCCGGGACTAGCGGTTAGCACAGATACGCAGTATTTT. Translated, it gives CASTDPGLAVSTDTQYF.

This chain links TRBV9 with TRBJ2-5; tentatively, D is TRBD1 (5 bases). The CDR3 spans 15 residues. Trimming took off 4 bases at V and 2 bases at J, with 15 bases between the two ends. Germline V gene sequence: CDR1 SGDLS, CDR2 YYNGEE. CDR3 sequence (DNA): TGTGCCAGCAGCCGGGCCGAGACAGCACAAGAGACCCAGTACTTC. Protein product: CASSRAETAQETQYF. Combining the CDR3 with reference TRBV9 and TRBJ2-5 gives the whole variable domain DSGVTQTPKHLITATGQRVTLRCSPRSGDLSVYWYQQSLDQGLQFLIQYYNGEERAKGNILERFSAQQFPDLHSELNLSSLELGDSALYFCASSRAETAQETQYFGPGTRLLVL.

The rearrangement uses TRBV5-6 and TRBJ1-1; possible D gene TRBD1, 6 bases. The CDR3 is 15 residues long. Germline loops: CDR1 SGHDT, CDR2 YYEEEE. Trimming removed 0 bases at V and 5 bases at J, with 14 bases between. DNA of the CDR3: TGTGCCAGCAGCTTGGTTGAAATCAGGGGAACTGAAGCTTTCTTT. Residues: CASSLVEIRGTEAFF.

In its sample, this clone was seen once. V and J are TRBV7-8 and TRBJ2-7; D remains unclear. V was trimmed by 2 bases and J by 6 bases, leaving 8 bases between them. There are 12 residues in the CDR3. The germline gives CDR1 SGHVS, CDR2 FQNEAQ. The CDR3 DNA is TGTGCCAGCAGCTTAATCAGAGGCGAGCAGTACTTC. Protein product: CASSLIRGEQYF.

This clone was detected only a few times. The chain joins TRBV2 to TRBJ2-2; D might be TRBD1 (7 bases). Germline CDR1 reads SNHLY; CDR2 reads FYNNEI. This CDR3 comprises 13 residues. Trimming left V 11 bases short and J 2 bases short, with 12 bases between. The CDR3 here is CAGGDRNTGELFF. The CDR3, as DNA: TGTGCCGGAGGGGACAGAAACACCGGGGAGCTGTTTTTT. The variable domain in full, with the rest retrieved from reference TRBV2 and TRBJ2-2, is EPEVTQTPSHQVTQMGQEVILRCVPISNHLYFYWYRQILGQKVEFLVSFYNNEISEKSEIFDDQFSVERPDGSNFTLKIRSTKLEDSAMYFCAGGDRNTGELFFGEGSRLTVL.

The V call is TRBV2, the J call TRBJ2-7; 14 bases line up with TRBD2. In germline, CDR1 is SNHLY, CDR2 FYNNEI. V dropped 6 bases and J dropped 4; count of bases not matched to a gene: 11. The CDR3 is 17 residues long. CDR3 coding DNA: TGTGCCAGCAGCTATCCCGGGACTAGCGGGAGCATGTACGAGCAGTACTTC. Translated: CASSYPGTSGSMYEQYF.

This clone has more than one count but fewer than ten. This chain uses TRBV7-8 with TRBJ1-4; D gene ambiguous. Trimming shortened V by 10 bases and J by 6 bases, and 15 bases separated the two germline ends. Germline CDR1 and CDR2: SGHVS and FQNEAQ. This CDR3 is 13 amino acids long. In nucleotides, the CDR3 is TGTGCCACAACTGAGGGTAGAGATGAAAAACTGTTTTTT. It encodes CATTEGRDEKLFF.

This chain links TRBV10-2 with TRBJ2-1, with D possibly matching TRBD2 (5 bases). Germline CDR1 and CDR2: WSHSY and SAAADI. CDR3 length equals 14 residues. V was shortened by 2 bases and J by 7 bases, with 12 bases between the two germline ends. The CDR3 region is CASSERRAANEQFF. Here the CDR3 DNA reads TGCGCCAGCAGTGAGAGGCGGGCGGCGAATGAGCAGTTCTTC.

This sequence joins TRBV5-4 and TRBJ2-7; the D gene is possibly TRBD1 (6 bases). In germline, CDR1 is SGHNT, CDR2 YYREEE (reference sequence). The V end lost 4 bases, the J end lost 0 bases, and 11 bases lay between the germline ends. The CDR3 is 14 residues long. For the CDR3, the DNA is TGTGCCAGCAGCCCCGGGACACCCTCCTACGAGCAGTACTTC. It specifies CASSPGTPSYEQYF.

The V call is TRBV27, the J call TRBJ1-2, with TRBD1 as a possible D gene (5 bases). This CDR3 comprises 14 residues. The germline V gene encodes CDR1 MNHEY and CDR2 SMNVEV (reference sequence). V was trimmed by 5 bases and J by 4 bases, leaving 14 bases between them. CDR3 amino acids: CASSMTGAFYGYTF. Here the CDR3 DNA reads TGTGCCAGCAGTATGACTGGGGCCTTCTATGGCTACACCTTC.

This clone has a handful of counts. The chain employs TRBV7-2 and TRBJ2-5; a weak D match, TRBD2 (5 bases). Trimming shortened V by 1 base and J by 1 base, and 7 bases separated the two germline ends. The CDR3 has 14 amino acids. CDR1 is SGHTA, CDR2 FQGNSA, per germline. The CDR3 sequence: CASSLGGIQETQYF. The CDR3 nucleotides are TGTGCCAGCAGCTTAGGAGGGATCCAAGAGACCCAGTACTTC.

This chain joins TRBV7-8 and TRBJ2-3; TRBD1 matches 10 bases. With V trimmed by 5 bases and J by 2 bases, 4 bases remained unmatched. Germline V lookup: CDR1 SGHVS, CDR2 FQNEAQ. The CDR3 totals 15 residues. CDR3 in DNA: TGTGCCAGCAGCCTTGGGACAGGGGACACAGATACGCAGTATTTT. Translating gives CASSLGTGDTDTQYF.

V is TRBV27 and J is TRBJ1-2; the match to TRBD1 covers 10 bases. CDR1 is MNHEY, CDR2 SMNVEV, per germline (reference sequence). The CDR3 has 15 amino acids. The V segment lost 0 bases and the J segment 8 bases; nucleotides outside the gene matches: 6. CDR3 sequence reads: CASSLSTGGSWGYTF. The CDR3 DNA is TGTGCCAGCAGTTTATCGACAGGGGGCTCGTGGGGCTACACCTTC.

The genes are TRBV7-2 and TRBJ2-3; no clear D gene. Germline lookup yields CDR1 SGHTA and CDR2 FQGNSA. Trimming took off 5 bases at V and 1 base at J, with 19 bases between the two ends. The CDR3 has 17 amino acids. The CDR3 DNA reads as TGTGCCAGCAGCCCCGCGGCAGCTAGTCGGGGCACAGATACGCAGTATTTT. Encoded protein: CASSPAAASRGTDTQYF. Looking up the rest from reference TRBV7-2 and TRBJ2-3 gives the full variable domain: GAGVSQSPSNKVTEKGKDVELRCDPISGHTALYWYRQSLGQGLEFLIYFQGNSAPDKSGLPSDRFSAERTGGSVSTLTIQRTQQEDSAVYLCASSPAAASRGTDTQYFGPGTRLTVL.

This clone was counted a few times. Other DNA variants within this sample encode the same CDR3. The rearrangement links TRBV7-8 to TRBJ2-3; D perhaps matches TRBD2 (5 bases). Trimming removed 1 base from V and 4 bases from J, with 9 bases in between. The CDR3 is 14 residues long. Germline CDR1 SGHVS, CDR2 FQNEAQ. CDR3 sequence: CASSLGARADTQYF. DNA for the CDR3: TGTGCCAGCAGCTTAGGGGCGCGGGCAGATACGCAGTATTTT.

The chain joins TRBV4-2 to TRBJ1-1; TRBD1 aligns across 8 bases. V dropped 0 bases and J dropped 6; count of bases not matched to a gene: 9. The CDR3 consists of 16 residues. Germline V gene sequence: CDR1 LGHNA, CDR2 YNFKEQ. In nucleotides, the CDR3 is TGTGCCAGCAGCCAAGATCTCGAGACAGGGGTCCCTGAAGCTTTCTTT. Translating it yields CASSQDLETGVPEAFF.

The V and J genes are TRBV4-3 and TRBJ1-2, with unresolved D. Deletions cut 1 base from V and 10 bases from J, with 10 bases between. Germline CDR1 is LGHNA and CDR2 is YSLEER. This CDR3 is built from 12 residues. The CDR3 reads CASSQGEQPYTF. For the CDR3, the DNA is TGCGCCAGCAGCCAAGGCGAACAGCCCTACACCTTC.

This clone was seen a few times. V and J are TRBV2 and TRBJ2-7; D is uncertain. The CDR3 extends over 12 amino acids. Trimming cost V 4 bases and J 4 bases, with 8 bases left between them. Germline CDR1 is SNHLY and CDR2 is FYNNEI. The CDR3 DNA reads TGTGCCAGCAGTGTGGGCACTTACGAGCAGTACGTC. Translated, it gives CASSVGTYEQYV.

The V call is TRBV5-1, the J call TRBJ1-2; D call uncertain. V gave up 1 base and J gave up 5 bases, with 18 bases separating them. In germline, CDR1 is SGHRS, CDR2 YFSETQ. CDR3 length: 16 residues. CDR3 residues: CASSLTSNPGWYGYTF. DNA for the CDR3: TGCGCCAGCAGCTTGACTTCGAACCCTGGTTGGTATGGCTACACCTTC.

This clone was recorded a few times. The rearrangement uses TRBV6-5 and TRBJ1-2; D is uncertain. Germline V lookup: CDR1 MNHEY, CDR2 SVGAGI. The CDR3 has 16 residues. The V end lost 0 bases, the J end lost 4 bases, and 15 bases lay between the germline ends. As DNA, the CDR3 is TGTGCCAGCAGTTACTCGTCAACAGCCCTCTTCTATGGCTACACCTTC. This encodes CASSYSSTALFYGYTF.

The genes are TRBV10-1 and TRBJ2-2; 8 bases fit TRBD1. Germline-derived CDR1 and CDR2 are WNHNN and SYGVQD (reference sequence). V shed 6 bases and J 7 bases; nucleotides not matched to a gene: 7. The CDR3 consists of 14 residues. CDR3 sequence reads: CASSRDRRGGELFF. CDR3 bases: TGCGCCAGCAGCCGGGACAGGCGTGGCGGGGAGCTGTTTTTT.